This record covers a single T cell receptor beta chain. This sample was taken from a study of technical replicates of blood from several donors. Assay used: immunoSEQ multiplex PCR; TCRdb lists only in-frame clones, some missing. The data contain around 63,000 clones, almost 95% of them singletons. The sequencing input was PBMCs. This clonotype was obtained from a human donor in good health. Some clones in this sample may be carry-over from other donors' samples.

CDR3 sequence (DNA): TGTGCCAGTACCCCAGGGGGCCCTGGAAACACCATATATTTT. Translated, it gives CASTPGGPGNTIYF. The chain couples TRBV19 to TRBJ1-3; 8 bases match TRBD1. From germline, CDR1 is LNHDA and CDR2 SQIVND (reference sequence). Germline trimming cut 7 bases from V and 2 bases from J; bases unmatched to any gene: 4. There are 14 residues in the CDR3.